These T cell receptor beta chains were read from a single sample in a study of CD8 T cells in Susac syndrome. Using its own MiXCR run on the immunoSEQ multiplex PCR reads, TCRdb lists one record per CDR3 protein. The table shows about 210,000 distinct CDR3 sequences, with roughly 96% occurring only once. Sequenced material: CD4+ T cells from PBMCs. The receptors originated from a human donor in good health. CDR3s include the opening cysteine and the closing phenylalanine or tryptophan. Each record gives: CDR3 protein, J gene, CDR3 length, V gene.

CDR3aa: CSVEKVEAFF
j_gene: TRBJ1-1
len: 10
v_gene: TRBV29-1

CDR3aa: CATSRVRGGQNEQFF
j_gene: TRBJ2-1
len: 15
v_gene: TRBV15

CDR3aa: CATSDLANPLEAFF
j_gene: TRBJ1-1
len: 14
v_gene: TRBV24-1

CDR3aa: CASSRGTSGRSNEQFF
j_gene: TRBJ2-1
len: 16
v_gene: TRBV11-3

CDR3aa: CSARSTVNQPQHF
j_gene: TRBJ1-5
len: 13
v_gene: TRBV20-1

CDR3aa: CAWSSGSSYNEQFF
j_gene: TRBJ2-1
len: 14
v_gene: TRBV30

CDR3aa: CATSRGQGGGQETQYF
j_gene: TRBJ2-5
len: 16
v_gene: TRBV15

CDR3aa: CASRAAGLSGELFF
j_gene: TRBJ2-2
len: 14
v_gene: TRBV6-5

CDR3aa: CAISEVNTEAFF
j_gene: TRBJ1-1
len: 12
v_gene: TRBV10-3

CDR3aa: CASSPERLGNTIYF
j_gene: TRBJ1-3
len: 14
v_gene: TRBV27

CDR3aa: CASRTSHGQGNTIYF
j_gene: TRBJ1-3
len: 15
v_gene: TRBV6-5

CDR3aa: CAPARGEQYF
j_gene: TRBJ2-7
len: 10
v_gene: TRBV15

CDR3aa: CASSPRGQPNYGYTF
j_gene: TRBJ1-2
len: 15
v_gene: TRBV3-1

CDR3aa: CSVAEVSGANVLTF
j_gene: TRBJ2-6
len: 14
v_gene: TRBV29-1

CDR3aa: CASSLAGTSNQPQHF
j_gene: TRBJ1-5
len: 15
v_gene: TRBV5-1

CDR3aa: CSAAREGHNEQFF
j_gene: TRBJ2-1
len: 13
v_gene: TRBV29-1

CDR3aa: CASSSIGASTDTQYF
j_gene: TRBJ2-3
len: 15
v_gene: TRBV7-8

CDR3aa: CAWGAGVSGNTIYF
j_gene: TRBJ1-3
len: 14
v_gene: TRBV30

CDR3aa: CSASSPSGRAGVGDEQFF
j_gene: TRBJ2-1
len: 18
v_gene: TRBV20-1

CDR3aa: CASSLGQYNEQFF
j_gene: TRBJ2-1
len: 13
v_gene: TRBV7-2

CDR3aa: CASSLRRKSRSPLHF
j_gene: TRBJ1-6
len: 15
v_gene: TRBV5-7

CDR3aa: CSARDDSHYGYTF
j_gene: TRBJ1-2
len: 13
v_gene: TRBV20-1

CDR3aa: CASSYPRGETQYF
j_gene: TRBJ2-5
len: 13
v_gene: TRBV2

CDR3aa: CAISDQVNLAKNIQYF
j_gene: TRBJ2-4
len: 16
v_gene: TRBV10-3

CDR3aa: CASSQDLLLAGGPGGTDTQYF
j_gene: TRBJ2-3
len: 21
v_gene: TRBV3-1

CDR3aa: CSASWAGELFF
j_gene: TRBJ2-2
len: 11
v_gene: TRBV20-1

CDR3aa: CSAPTTGWGGYTF
j_gene: TRBJ1-2
len: 13
v_gene: TRBV20-1

CDR3aa: CASSQDTLTANYGYTF
j_gene: TRBJ1-2
len: 16
v_gene: TRBV4-1

CDR3aa: CASSARGDGEQFF
j_gene: TRBJ2-1
len: 13
v_gene: TRBV9

CDR3aa: CASSVDPSTDTQYF
j_gene: TRBJ2-3
len: 14
v_gene: TRBV9

CDR3aa: CSASGTAYGYTF
j_gene: TRBJ1-2
len: 12
v_gene: TRBV20-1

CDR3aa: CSAAFPKTTSGRHEQFF
j_gene: TRBJ2-1
len: 17
v_gene: TRBV20-1

CDR3aa: CASSLVRGGEETQYF
j_gene: TRBJ2-5
len: 15
v_gene: TRBV7-2

CDR3aa: CASSYPFGGGYTF
j_gene: TRBJ1-2
len: 13
v_gene: TRBV6-2/TRBV6-3

CDR3aa: CASRPGTTGGYTF
j_gene: TRBJ1-2
len: 13
v_gene: TRBV14

CDR3aa: CSVATGYTEAFF
j_gene: TRBJ1-1
len: 12
v_gene: TRBV29-1

CDR3aa: CASSPPMAAAFF
j_gene: TRBJ1-1
len: 12
v_gene: TRBV9

CDR3aa: CASSFLGDTGELFF
j_gene: TRBJ2-2
len: 14
v_gene: TRBV5-1

CDR3aa: CASSYRQAQYGYTF
j_gene: TRBJ1-2
len: 14
v_gene: TRBV12-3/TRBV12-4

CDR3aa: CASRTGGDKTQYF
j_gene: TRBJ2-5
len: 13
v_gene: TRBV27

CDR3aa: CATSRDQGVTEAFF
j_gene: TRBJ1-1
len: 14
v_gene: TRBV15

CDR3aa: CASSISSQETQYF
j_gene: TRBJ2-5
len: 13
v_gene: TRBV19

CDR3aa: CASSAGTGNEKLFF
j_gene: TRBJ1-4
len: 14
v_gene: TRBV9

CDR3aa: CASNRREGQVREQFF
j_gene: TRBJ2-1
len: 15
v_gene: TRBV12-3/TRBV12-4

CDR3aa: CASSVEYQPQHF
j_gene: TRBJ1-5
len: 12
v_gene: TRBV28

CDR3aa: CASSQESPVVYGYTF
j_gene: TRBJ1-2
len: 15
v_gene: TRBV3-1

CDR3aa: CSVVGHLNTEAFF
j_gene: TRBJ1-1
len: 13
v_gene: TRBV29-1

CDR3aa: CSVSPPLAGYNEQFF
j_gene: TRBJ2-1
len: 15
v_gene: TRBV29-1

CDR3aa: CAISEPGQQETQYF
j_gene: TRBJ2-5
len: 14
v_gene: TRBV10-3

CDR3aa: CASSLVGGPADTQYF
j_gene: TRBJ2-3
len: 15
v_gene: TRBV5-6

CDR3aa: CASSPRVTDTQYF
j_gene: TRBJ2-3
len: 13
v_gene: TRBV18

CDR3aa: CASSPDSSYEQYF
j_gene: TRBJ2-7
len: 13
v_gene: TRBV7-2

CDR3aa: CASSPTSGVYNEQFF
j_gene: TRBJ2-1
len: 15
v_gene: TRBV3-1

CDR3aa: CATTRGAGSDTQYF
j_gene: TRBJ2-3
len: 14
v_gene: TRBV6-5

CDR3aa: CASLGGSTDTQYF
j_gene: TRBJ2-3
len: 13
v_gene: TRBV28

CDR3aa: CASSPRSLTDTQYF
j_gene: TRBJ2-3
len: 14
v_gene: TRBV9

CDR3aa: CASSPPLRASGANVLTF
j_gene: TRBJ2-6
len: 17
v_gene: TRBV7-8